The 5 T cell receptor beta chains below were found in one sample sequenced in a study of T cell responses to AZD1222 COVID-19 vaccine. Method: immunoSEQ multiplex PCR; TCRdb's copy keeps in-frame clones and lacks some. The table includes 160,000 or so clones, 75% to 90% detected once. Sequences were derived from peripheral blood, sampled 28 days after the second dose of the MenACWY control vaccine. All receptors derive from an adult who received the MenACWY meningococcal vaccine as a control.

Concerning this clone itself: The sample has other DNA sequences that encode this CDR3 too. CDR3 nucleotides: TGTGCCAGCTCACCACGGGACTCCTACGAGCAGTACTTC. This translates into CASSPRDSYEQYF. This chain connects TRBV18 to TRBJ2-7, with D unclear. Germline-derived CDR1 and CDR2 are KGHSH and LQKENI. V was clipped by 1 base and J by 0 bases, with 4 bases between them. The CDR3 consists of 13 residues.

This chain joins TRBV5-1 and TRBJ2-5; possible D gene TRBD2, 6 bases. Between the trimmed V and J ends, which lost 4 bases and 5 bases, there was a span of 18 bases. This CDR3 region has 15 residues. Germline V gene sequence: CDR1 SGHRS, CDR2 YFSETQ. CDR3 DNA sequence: TGCGCCAGCAGCCTGGAGGGATCCAGAAGGGAGACCCAGTACTTC. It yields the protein CASSLEGSRRETQYF.

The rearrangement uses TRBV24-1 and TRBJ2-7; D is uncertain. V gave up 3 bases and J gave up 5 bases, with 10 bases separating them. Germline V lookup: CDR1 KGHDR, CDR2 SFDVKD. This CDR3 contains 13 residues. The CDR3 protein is CATSDGRRNEQYF. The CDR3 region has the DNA TGTGCCACCAGTGATGGCCGACGTAACGAGCAGTACTTC.

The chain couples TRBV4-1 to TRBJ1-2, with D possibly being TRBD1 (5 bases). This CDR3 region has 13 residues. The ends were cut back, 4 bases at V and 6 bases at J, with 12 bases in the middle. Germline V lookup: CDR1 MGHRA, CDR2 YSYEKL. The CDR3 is CASSRREVDGYTF. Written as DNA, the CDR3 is TGCGCCAGCAGCCGCAGGGAGGTGGATGGCTACACCTTC.

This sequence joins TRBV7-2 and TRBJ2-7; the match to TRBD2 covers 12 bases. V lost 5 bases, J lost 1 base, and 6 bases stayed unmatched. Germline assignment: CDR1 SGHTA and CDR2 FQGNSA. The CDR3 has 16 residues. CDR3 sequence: CASSRGTSGYSYEQYF. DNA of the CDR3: TGTGCCAGCAGCAGGGGGACTAGCGGGTATTCCTACGAGCAGTACTTC.